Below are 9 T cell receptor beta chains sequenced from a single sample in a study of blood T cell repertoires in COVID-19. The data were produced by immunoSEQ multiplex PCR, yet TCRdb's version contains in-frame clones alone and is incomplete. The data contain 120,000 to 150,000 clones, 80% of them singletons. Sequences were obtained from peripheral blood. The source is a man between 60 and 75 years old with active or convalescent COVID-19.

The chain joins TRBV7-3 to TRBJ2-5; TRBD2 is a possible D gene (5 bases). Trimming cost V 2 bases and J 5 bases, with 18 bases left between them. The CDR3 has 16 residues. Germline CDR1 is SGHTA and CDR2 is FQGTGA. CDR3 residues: CASSLGPPGAGETQYF. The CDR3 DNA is TGTGCCAGCAGCTTAGGTCCGCCAGGCGCGGGTGAGACCCAGTACTTC.

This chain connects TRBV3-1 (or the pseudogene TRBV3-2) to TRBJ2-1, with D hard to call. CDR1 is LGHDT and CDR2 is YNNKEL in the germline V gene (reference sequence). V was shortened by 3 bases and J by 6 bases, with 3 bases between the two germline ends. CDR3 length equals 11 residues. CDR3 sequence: CASSQRNEQFF. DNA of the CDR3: TGTGCCAGCAGCCAGCGCAATGAGCAGTTCTTC.

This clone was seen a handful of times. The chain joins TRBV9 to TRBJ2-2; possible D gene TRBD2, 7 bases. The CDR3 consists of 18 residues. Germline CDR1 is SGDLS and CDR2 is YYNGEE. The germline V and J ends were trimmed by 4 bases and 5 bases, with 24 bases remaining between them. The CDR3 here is CASSPRGGGTLSTGELFF. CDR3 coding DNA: TGTGCCAGCAGCCCGAGAGGGGGGGGGACACTAAGTACCGGGGAGCTGTTTTTT.

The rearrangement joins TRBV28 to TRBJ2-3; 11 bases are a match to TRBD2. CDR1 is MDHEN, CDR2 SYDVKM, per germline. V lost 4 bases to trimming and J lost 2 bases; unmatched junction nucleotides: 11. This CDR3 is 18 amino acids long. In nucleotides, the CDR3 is TGTGCCAGCAGTTCCGACCATAGCGGGAGGGCCAACACAGATACGCAGTATTTT. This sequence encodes CASSSDHSGRANTDTQYF.

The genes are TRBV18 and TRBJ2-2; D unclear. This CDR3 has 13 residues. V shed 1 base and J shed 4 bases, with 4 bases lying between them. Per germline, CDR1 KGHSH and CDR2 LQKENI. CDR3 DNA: TGTGCCAGCTCACCACACGGCACCGGGGAGCTGTTTTTT. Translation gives CASSPHGTGELFF.

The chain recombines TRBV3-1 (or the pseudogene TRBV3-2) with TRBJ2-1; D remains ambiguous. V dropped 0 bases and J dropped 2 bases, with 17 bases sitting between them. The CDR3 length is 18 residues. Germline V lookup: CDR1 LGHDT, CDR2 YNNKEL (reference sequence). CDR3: CASSQDVPGSLAYNEQFF. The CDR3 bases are TGTGCCAGCAGCCAAGACGTGCCAGGCTCTTTGGCCTACAATGAGCAGTTCTTC.

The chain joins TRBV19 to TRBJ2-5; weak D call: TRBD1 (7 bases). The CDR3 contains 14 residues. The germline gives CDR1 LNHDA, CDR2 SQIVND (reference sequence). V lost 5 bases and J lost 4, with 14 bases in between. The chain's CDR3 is CASSENRGGETQYF. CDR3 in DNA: TGTGCCAGTAGTGAAAACAGGGGAGGAGAGACCCAGTACTTC.

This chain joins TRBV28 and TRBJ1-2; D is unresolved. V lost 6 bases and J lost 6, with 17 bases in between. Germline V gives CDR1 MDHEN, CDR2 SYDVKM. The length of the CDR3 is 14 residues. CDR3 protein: CASRAPGPRDGYTF. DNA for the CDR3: TGTGCCAGCAGAGCCCCTGGACCGCGGGATGGCTACACCTTC.

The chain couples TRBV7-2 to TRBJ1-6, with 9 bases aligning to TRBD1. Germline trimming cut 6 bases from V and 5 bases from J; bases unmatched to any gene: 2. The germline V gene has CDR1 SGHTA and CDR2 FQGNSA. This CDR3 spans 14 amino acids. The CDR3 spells CASRRTGDNSPLHF. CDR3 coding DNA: TGTGCCAGCAGACGGACAGGGGATAATTCACCCCTCCACTTT.